Below are 16 T cell receptor beta chains sequenced from a single sample in a study of PD-1 blockade in classical Hodgkin lymphoma. All trial patients relapsed after autologous stem cell transplantation. The protocol was immunoSEQ multiplex PCR, while the TCRdb copy is restricted to in-frame clones and leaves out a portion. The repertoire includes more than 60,000 clones, about nine tenths of them detected once, and 9.7% sits in the top ten. Sequenced material: peripheral blood mononuclear cells (PBMCs), taken at baseline. These receptor sequences come from a human donor with classical Hodgkin lymphoma.

V usage is TRBV27 and J usage is TRBJ1-3; no definite D call. Trimming took 4 bases from V and 8 from J, leaving 18 bases between them. Germline loops: CDR1 MNHEY, CDR2 SMNVEV (reference sequence). The CDR3 loop spans 15 amino acids. This CDR3 reads CASSSGPYRRDTIYF. CDR3 coding DNA: TGTGCCAGCAGTTCCGGGCCGTACCGGCGAGACACCATATATTTT.

The chain combines TRBV14 with TRBJ2-7; possibly TRBD1 or TRBD2 for D (5 bases each). The V gene lost 4 bases and the J gene lost 0 bases, with 7 bases spanning the gap. The CDR3 totals 13 residues. Germline V gene lookup returns CDR1 SGHDN and CDR2 FVKESK. CDR3 DNA: TGTGCCAGCAGCCTGGGGGACTCCTACGAGCAGTACTTC. Translating gives CASSLGDSYEQYF.

The genes are TRBV28 and TRBJ1-5; D is possibly TRBD1 (5 bases). Germline loops: CDR1 MDHEN, CDR2 SYDVKM. This CDR3 region has 15 residues. V was shortened by 4 bases and J by 3 bases, with 13 bases between the two germline ends. The CDR3 sequence is CASSSPGRPNQPQHF. The CDR3 DNA reads as TGTGCCAGCAGTTCGCCGGGACGGCCCAATCAGCCCCAGCATTTT.

This sequence joins TRBV30 and TRBJ2-3; 9 bases are shared with TRBD1. This CDR3 has 15 amino acids. V was pared by 0 bases and J by 0 bases, with 1 base of the junction left unmatched. Germline CDR1 is GTSNPN and CDR2 is SVGIG (reference sequence). As DNA, the CDR3 is TGTGCCTGGAGTGTTGGGACAGGGAGCACAGATACGCAGTATTTT. Residues: CAWSVGTGSTDTQYF.

The CDR3 sequence: CASKGRTGTGELFF. For the CDR3, the DNA is TGTGCCAGCAAAGGAAGGACAGGCACCGGGGAGCTGTTTTTT. J is TRBJ2-2 and V is TRBV9, with 7 positions matching TRBD1. This CDR3 region has 14 residues. Unmatched junction bases numbered 6, after V lost 6 bases and J lost 4 bases. In germline, CDR1 is SGDLS, CDR2 YYNGEE.

This clone appeared a single time. DNA of the CDR3: TGCGCCAGCAGTGTAGTAGGGGGCAATCAGCCCCAGCATTTT. This gives the protein CASSVVGGNQPQHF. This rearrangement joins TRBV10-2 to TRBJ1-5; D is perhaps TRBD1 (5 bases). CDR1 is WSHSY and CDR2 is SAAADI in the germline V gene. Trimming removed 4 bases at V and 2 bases at J, with 9 bases between. The length of the CDR3 is 14 residues.

The chain has TRBV2 and TRBJ2-5; tentative D call: TRBD2 (5 bases). Germline V gene sequence: CDR1 SNHLY, CDR2 FYNNEI. Trimming pared 1 base from V and 2 bases from J, leaving 14 bases between. The CDR3 is 16 amino acids. The CDR3 loop reads CASSEVEGWLQETQYF. DNA for the CDR3: TGTGCCAGCAGTGAAGTCGAGGGCTGGTTACAAGAGACCCAGTACTTC.

This clone came up once. The chain uses TRBV19 and TRBJ2-5; tentatively, D is TRBD1 (5 bases). This CDR3 is built from 16 residues. Germline V gene data show CDR1 as LNHDA and CDR2 as SQIVND (reference sequence). The ends were cut back, 1 base at V and 3 bases at J, with 15 bases in the middle. Here the CDR3 DNA reads TGTGCCAGTAGTATAGGAGTTGACAGTTTTAAAGAGACCCAGTACTTC. It encodes CASSIGVDSFKETQYF.

This clone appeared a few times. This sequence joins TRBV6-5 and TRBJ2-5, with 7 bases that match TRBD1. Trimming removed 0 bases from V and 2 bases from J; junction bases left unmatched: 0. CDR1 is MNHEY and CDR2 is SVGAGI in the germline V gene. CDR3 length equals 14 residues. CDR3 sequence: CASSYSRGQETQYF. CDR3 nucleotide sequence: TGTGCCAGCAGTTACTCCAGGGGGCAAGAGACCCAGTACTTC.

V gene TRBV5-1 combines with J gene TRBJ2-5, with 8 bases matching TRBD1. In germline, CDR1 is SGHRS, CDR2 YFSETQ. This CDR3 has 12 amino acids. Trimming at V came to 5 bases and at J to 4 bases, leaving 1 base not matched to a gene. The CDR3 reads CASRTGVETQYF. In nucleotides, the CDR3 is TGCGCCAGCAGGACAGGGGTAGAGACCCAGTACTTC.

The V and J genes are TRBV2 and TRBJ2-3; 7 nucleotides line up with TRBD1. With V trimmed by 9 bases and J by 5 bases, 11 bases remained unmatched. CDR1 is SNHLY, CDR2 FYNNEI, per germline. The CDR3 loop spans 14 amino acids. In DNA, the CDR3 is TGTGCCAGACAGGGGCAGGGGCCGAGAGATACGCAGTATTTT. It encodes CARQGQGPRDTQYF.

This clone was detected a few times. The chain is built from TRBV7-6 and TRBJ1-2; D gene unclear. The CDR3 has 18 residues. Germline CDR1 SGHVS, CDR2 FNYEAQ. V was clipped by 1 base and J by 1 base, with 19 bases between them. The CDR3 sequence: CASSLEKEGSSLNYGYTF. CDR3 DNA sequence: TGTGCCAGCAGCTTAGAAAAGGAGGGATCTTCACTTAACTATGGCTACACCTTC.

J is TRBJ2-4 and V is TRBV14; D may be TRBD2 (5 bases). Trimming stripped 0 bases from V and 8 bases from J, with 17 bases between. The CDR3 runs to 16 residues. Germline-derived CDR1 and CDR2 are SGHDN and FVKESK. The DNA of the CDR3 is TGTGCCAGCAGCCAAGAGCCCCGGCGGGCGAGGGACATTCAGTACTTC. It codes for CASSQEPRRARDIQYF. The whole variable domain, filled in from reference TRBV14 and TRBJ2-4, reads EAGVTQFPSHSVIEKGQTVTLRCDPISGHDNLYWYRRVMGKEIKFLLHFVKESKQDESGMPNNRFLAERTGGTYSTLKVQPAELEDSGVYFCASSQEPRRARDIQYFGAGTRLSVL.

DNA for the CDR3: TGTGCCAGCAGGGGTCGGACAGGGACGGTCACTGAAGCTTTCTTT. Amino acids: CASRGRTGTVTEAFF. The chain joins TRBV27 to TRBJ1-1; TRBD1 aligns across 8 bases. J lost 4 bases, V lost 6 bases, and 10 bases had no gene match. CDR3 length: 15 amino acids. Germline CDR1 and CDR2: MNHEY and SMNVEV (reference sequence).

The chain's CDR3 is CASRPYQVADTQYF. The CDR3 DNA reads TGTGCCAGTAGACCCTATCAGGTCGCAGATACGCAGTATTTT. The V and J genes are TRBV19 and TRBJ2-3; D is undetermined. V gave up 6 bases and J gave up 4 bases, with 14 bases separating them. The CDR3 runs 14 residues. In germline, CDR1 is LNHDA, CDR2 SQIVND (reference sequence).

The chain is built from TRBV18 and TRBJ1-2; D not resolved. Germline CDR1 is KGHSH and CDR2 is LQKENI. The CDR3 sequence is 15 residues long. Trimming removed 3 bases at V and 4 bases at J, with 15 bases between. CDR3 sequence (DNA): TGTGCCAGCTCACCTTCTTCCGGTTGGGGCTATGGCTACACCTTC. It encodes CASSPSSGWGYGYTF.